Below, one T cell receptor beta chain is given with its context. Deletions cut 4 bases from V and 7 bases from J, with 10 bases between. Germline assignment: CDR1 SGHDN and CDR2 FVKESK. This CDR3 is 12 amino acids long. The data originate from a study of blood T cell repertoires in COVID-19. Study as a whole: Researchers got acute and convalescent COVID-19 samples from the United States, Italy and Spain. PBMCs, B-cell-depleted T cells, or T cells provided the cDNA or gDNA that made up the material.

Authors' analysis steps: Counts of nucleated cells, estimated from reference gene primer amplification, were obtained. The repertoire was sequenced with immunoSEQ multiplex PCR; TCRdb's copy has only in-frame clones and lacks some. V and J calls plus clone size are reproduced from that table; the DNA served to infer D and trimming. Found here are about 140,000 clones, roughly four fifths of them singletons; the top ten hold about 4%. Sequencing was performed on peripheral blood. The receptor's source is an elderly woman with acute or convalescent COVID-19. The chain recombines TRBV14 with TRBJ1-1; D might be TRBD1 (6 bases). CDR3 bases: TGTGCCAGCAGCCGACCCAGGGGTGAAGCTTTCTTT. This sequence encodes CASSRPRGEAFF.